The next 17 T cell receptor beta chains were all read from a single sample in a study of blood T cell repertoires in COVID-19. The protocol was immunoSEQ multiplex PCR, while the TCRdb copy is restricted to in-frame clones and leaves out a portion. The data contain some 190,000 clones, around 81% of them singletons. Sequenced input: PBMCs or T cells enriched from blood (not recorded which). The receptors come from a man aged 25-40 years with acute COVID-19.

The CDR3 nucleotides are TGTGCCAGCAGCGTTTCGGGAGATCATAATTCACCCCTCCACTTT. This codes for CASSVSGDHNSPLHF. The chain has TRBV9 and TRBJ1-6; D not certain. Germline assignment: CDR1 SGDLS and CDR2 YYNGEE. The CDR3 consists of 15 residues. V was trimmed by 2 bases and J by 5 bases, leaving 11 bases between them. Combining the CDR3 with reference TRBV9 and TRBJ1-6 gives the whole variable domain DSGVTQTPKHLITATGQRVTLRCSPRSGDLSVYWYQQSLDQGLQFLIQYYNGEERAKGNILERFSAQQFPDLHSELNLSSLELGDSALYFCASSVSGDHNSPLHFGNGTRLTVT.

The chain combines TRBV12-3 or TRBV12-4 with TRBJ1-1; D not resolved. V dropped 6 bases and J dropped 6 bases, with 11 bases sitting between them. CDR3 length: 12 amino acids. The CDR3 DNA reads as TGTGCCAGCAGGTTCGGTGCATCTGAAGCTTTCTTT. It codes for CASRFGASEAFF.

The chain employs TRBV2 and TRBJ1-2, with 8 nucleotides matching TRBD1. Losses at the gene ends were 2 bases for V and 5 bases for J; bases not matched to a gene: 7. Germline loops: CDR1 SNHLY, CDR2 FYNNEI. The CDR3 is made up of 15 amino acids. The CDR3 loop is CASSELGQGKYGYTF. CDR3 sequence (DNA): TGTGCCAGCAGTGAACTCGGACAGGGAAAGTATGGCTACACCTTC.

In its sample, this clone was seen a few times. The chain is built from TRBV5-1 and TRBJ1-1, with 7 bases lining up with TRBD1. CDR3 length: 13 amino acids. Germline V gives CDR1 SGHRS, CDR2 YFSETQ. V lost 7 bases, J lost 0 bases, and 3 bases stayed unmatched. Here the CDR3 DNA reads TGCGCCAGCGGTGACAGGGTGAACACTGAAGCTTTCTTT. This encodes CASGDRVNTEAFF.

This clone was seen only once. V gene TRBV7-9 combines with J gene TRBJ1-2; TRBD1 aligns across 7 bases. Losses at the gene ends were 5 bases for V and 2 bases for J; bases not matched to a gene: 5. The CDR3 covers 14 residues. CDR1 and CDR2 from the germline V gene are SEHNR and FQNEAQ (reference sequence). The CDR3 coding sequence is TGTGCCAGCAGCGACAGGGTGGGAAACTATGGCTACACCTTC. Translating it yields CASSDRVGNYGYTF.

The CDR3: CASSQTTGGEKLFF. The CDR3 DNA is TGCGCCAGCAGCCAAACGACAGGGGGTGAAAAACTGTTTTTT. J is TRBJ1-4 and V is TRBV4-1, with 9 bases that match TRBD1. CDR1 and CDR2 from the germline V gene are MGHRA and YSYEKL. V was pared by 2 bases and J by 7 bases, with 2 bases of the junction left unmatched. This CDR3 is built from 14 residues.

V is TRBV6-2 or TRBV6-3 and J is TRBJ2-3; the match to TRBD2 covers 7 bases. The CDR3 contains 16 residues. The junction had 9 bases not matched to a gene; V was cut back by 4 bases and J by 2 bases. CDR1 and CDR2 from the germline V gene are MNHEY and SVGEGT. In DNA form, the CDR3 reads TGTGCCAGCAGTTGGTTTGCGGGGGAGGACACAGATACGCAGTATTTT. It specifies CASSWFAGEDTDTQYF.

V gene TRBV5-6 combines with J gene TRBJ1-5, with 10 bases identical to TRBD1. Unmatched junction bases numbered 4, after V lost 0 bases and J lost 1 base. Per germline, CDR1 SGHDT and CDR2 YYEEEE. The CDR3 is made up of 17 amino acids. CDR3 protein: CASSLAGQGVSNQPQHF. For the CDR3, the DNA is TGTGCCAGCAGCTTGGCCGGACAGGGGGTGAGCAATCAGCCCCAGCATTTT.

The genes are TRBV19 and TRBJ2-5; TRBD1 matches at 12 bases. Losses at the gene ends were 4 bases for V and 5 bases for J; bases not matched to a gene: 8. Germline V gives CDR1 LNHDA, CDR2 SQIVND (reference sequence). This CDR3 region has 16 residues. This CDR3 is CASSTAGQGADETQYF. The CDR3, as DNA: TGTGCCAGTAGTACCGCGGGACAGGGGGCCGACGAGACCCAGTACTTC.

The J gene is TRBJ2-3, the V gene TRBV2; possible D gene TRBD2, 7 bases. The CDR3 has 13 amino acids. Trimming stripped 5 bases from V and 4 bases from J, with 10 bases between. Germline CDR1 and CDR2: SNHLY and FYNNEI. The CDR3 loop is CASSLGGADTQYF. The CDR3 region has the DNA TGTGCCAGCAGTTTAGGGGGGGCAGATACGCAGTATTTT.

This clone has ten or more counts. The gene calls are TRBV19 and TRBJ2-1; 9 positions agree with TRBD1. The germline V gene encodes CDR1 LNHDA and CDR2 SQIVND (reference sequence). With 3 bases clipped from V and 3 bases from J, the junction kept 6 bases outside the gene matches. This CDR3 is 16 amino acids long. The DNA of the CDR3 is TGTGCCAGTAGTATCGCAGGGACAGGGATCTACAATGAGCAGTTCTTC. Translated, it gives CASSIAGTGIYNEQFF.

The rearrangement links TRBV5-4 to TRBJ2-7; D not resolved. The germline CDR1 and CDR2 sequences are SGHNT and YYREEE (reference sequence). CDR3 length: 13 residues. Trimming stripped 2 bases from V and 1 base from J, with 7 bases between. The CDR3 region has the DNA TGTGCCAGCAGCTTCCCAGGTTCCTACGAGCAGTACTTC. Residues: CASSFPGSYEQYF.

V gene TRBV5-1 combines with J gene TRBJ1-4; D gene ambiguous. CDR3 size: 15 residues. Trimming pared 4 bases from V and 6 bases from J, leaving 16 bases between. CDR1 and CDR2 from the germline V gene are SGHRS and YFSETQ. CDR3 loop: CASSESQRGDEKLFF. The DNA for the CDR3 is TGCGCCAGCAGCGAAAGCCAGCGAGGTGATGAAAAACTGTTTTTT. The complete variable domain, with remaining parts taken from reference TRBV5-1 and TRBJ1-4, reads KAGVTQTPRYLIKTRGQQVTLSCSPISGHRSVSWYQQTPGQGLQFLFEYFSETQRNKGNFPGRFSGRQFSNSRSEMNVSTLELGDSALYLCASSESQRGDEKLFFGSGTQLSVL.

The chain couples TRBV7-9 to TRBJ1-2, with D unresolved. CDR3 length: 14 amino acids. V lost 2 bases and J lost 4, with 11 bases in between. The V gene's germline CDR1 is SEHNR and CDR2 FQNEAQ (reference sequence). This CDR3 reads CASSLLASSYGYTF. CDR3 sequence (DNA): TGTGCCAGCAGCTTACTAGCTAGTTCCTATGGCTACACCTTC.

The CDR3: CATSGPGTEETQYF. DNA of the CDR3: TGTGCCACCAGTGGTCCCGGGACAGAAGAGACCCAGTACTTC. The chain links TRBV24-1 to TRBJ2-5; 7 bases match TRBD1. The V and J ends lost 5 bases and 3 bases, in that order; junction bases with no gene match: 5. Germline loops: CDR1 KGHDR, CDR2 SFDVKD. This CDR3 region has 14 residues.

This rearrangement joins TRBV19 to TRBJ1-2, with TRBD1 as a possible D gene (6 bases). Germline V lookup: CDR1 LNHDA, CDR2 SQIVND (reference sequence). With 2 bases removed from V and 3 bases from J, the gap between germline ends came to 22 bases. CDR3 length: 18 residues. This chain's CDR3 is CASSIRWQGKSAYYGYTF. CDR3 coding DNA: TGTGCCAGTAGTATAAGGTGGCAGGGGAAGTCTGCCTACTATGGCTACACCTTC.

The genes are TRBV9 and TRBJ2-5, with D perhaps TRBD2 (5 bases). The CDR3 contains 15 residues. Trimming took 2 bases from V and 5 from J, leaving 16 bases between them. CDR1 is SGDLS and CDR2 is YYNGEE in the germline V gene. CDR3 sequence: CASSVSRDPGETQYF. In nucleotides, the CDR3 is TGTGCCAGCAGCGTCTCCCGGGATCCGGGCGAGACCCAGTACTTC. Looking up the rest from reference TRBV9 and TRBJ2-5 gives the full variable domain: DSGVTQTPKHLITATGQRVTLRCSPRSGDLSVYWYQQSLDQGLQFLIQYYNGEERAKGNILERFSAQQFPDLHSELNLSSLELGDSALYFCASSVSRDPGETQYFGPGTRLLVL.